The 17 T cell receptor beta chains below come from one sample, sequenced in a study of blood T cell repertoires in COVID-19. The data were produced by immunoSEQ multiplex PCR, yet TCRdb's version contains in-frame clones alone and is incomplete. This sample has around 76,000 clones, with 83% found just once. The source material was peripheral blood. Receptor source: a man aged 25 to 40 with COVID-19, enrolled during active disease.

The chain employs TRBV29-1 and TRBJ2-2; TRBD1 agrees at 8 bases. Trimming took 6 bases from V and 3 from J; bases not matched to a gene: 3. Germline V gene data show CDR1 as SQVTM and CDR2 as ANQGSEA. This CDR3 region has 13 residues. CDR3 in amino acids: CSVGTGYTGELFF. Here the CDR3 DNA reads TGCAGCGTAGGGACAGGCTACACCGGGGAGCTGTTTTTT.

The chain combines TRBV6-4 with TRBJ1-1; a possible D gene is TRBD1 (5 bases). V was trimmed by 6 bases and J by 3 bases, leaving 11 bases between them. From germline, CDR1 is MRHNA and CDR2 SNTAGT. The length of the CDR3 is 13 residues. The CDR3 is CASSRSRDTEAFF. The CDR3, as DNA: TGTGCCAGCAGCAGATCCAGGGACACTGAAGCTTTCTTT.

This clone turned up a few times. The chain joins TRBV6-4 to TRBJ2-6; the match to TRBD1 covers 7 bases. With 3 bases clipped from V and 1 base from J, the junction kept 0 bases outside the gene matches. This CDR3 contains 15 residues. Germline assignment: CDR1 MRHNA and CDR2 SNTAGT. The CDR3 reads CASSEQGSGANVLTF. The CDR3 DNA reads TGTGCCAGCAGTGAACAGGGGTCTGGGGCCAACGTCCTGACTTTC.

The chain is built from TRBV27 and TRBJ1-1; D gene ambiguous. Germline CDR1 reads MNHEY; CDR2 reads SMNVEV (reference sequence). The V end was cut by 4 bases, the J end by 4 bases, with 4 bases between. This CDR3 contains 11 residues. In DNA form, the CDR3 reads TGTGCCAGCAGTTCGGGCACTGAAGCTTTCTTT. It specifies CASSSGTEAFF.

The chain is built from TRBV18 and TRBJ2-3; the match to TRBD2 covers 11 bases. Trimming took 7 bases from V and 6 from J; bases not matched to a gene: 6. The germline CDR1 and CDR2 sequences are KGHSH and LQKENI. The CDR3 runs to 14 residues. CDR3 sequence (DNA): TGTGCCAGCTTCGAACTAGCGGGAGCGGATACGCAGTATTTT. It yields the protein CASFELAGADTQYF.

CDR3 sequence reads: CASPRGRNTEAFF. CDR3 DNA sequence: TGTGCCAGCCCACGGGGTCGGAACACTGAAGCTTTCTTT. This sequence joins TRBV28 and TRBJ1-1; D gene ambiguous. Trimming left V 8 bases short and J 1 base short, with 11 bases between. This CDR3 has 13 amino acids. The germline gives CDR1 MDHEN, CDR2 SYDVKM.

The chain combines TRBV9 with TRBJ2-5; D is uncertain. Germline CDR1 reads SGDLS; CDR2 reads YYNGEE. This CDR3 has 16 amino acids. V dropped 3 bases and J dropped 2 bases, with 17 bases sitting between them. The CDR3 bases are TGTGCCAGCAGCGCCGGGTCCTCTTACTCTCAAGAGACCCAGTACTTC. Amino acid sequence: CASSAGSSYSQETQYF.

The rearrangement joins TRBV2 to TRBJ2-1; 14 nucleotides agree with TRBD2. V was clipped by 1 base and J by 8 bases; unmatched bases: 4. The CDR3 is 16 residues long. In germline, CDR1 is SNHLY, CDR2 FYNNEI. CDR3 sequence reads: CASSEGTSGRFDEQFF. The CDR3 nucleotides read TGTGCCAGCAGTGAAGGGACTAGCGGGAGGTTCGATGAGCAGTTCTTC.

This clone turned up a few times. The chain carries TRBV2 and TRBJ1-4, with TRBD1 matching 7 bases. The V gene's germline CDR1 is SNHLY and CDR2 FYNNEI. The V segment lost 5 bases and the J segment 10 bases; nucleotides outside the gene matches: 13. CDR3 length equals 15 residues. This CDR3 is CASSPGTVNGGKLFF. The CDR3 DNA sequence: TGTGCCAGCAGTCCCGGGACAGTAAATGGAGGAAAACTGTTTTTT.

The chain has TRBV6-6 and TRBJ2-2; 12 bases fit TRBD1. The CDR3 spans 15 residues. V gave up 5 bases and J gave up 4 bases; unmatched junction bases: 2. The germline gives CDR1 MNHNY, CDR2 SVGAGI (reference sequence). CDR3 in DNA: TGTGCCAGCAGTAGGGGACAGGGGGCCACCGGGGAGCTGTTTTTT. Translated, it gives CASSRGQGATGELFF.

This clone was observed a single time. DNA of the CDR3: TGCGCCAGCAGCCAAGGGGGACAGGGGTACACTGAAGCTTTCTTT. Amino acid sequence: CASSQGGQGYTEAFF. The chain couples TRBV4-1 to TRBJ1-1, with TRBD1 matching 10 bases. CDR1 is MGHRA and CDR2 is YSYEKL in the germline V gene. V lost 1 base and J lost 3; bases outside the gene matches: 2. This CDR3 contains 15 residues.

V is TRBV6-2 or TRBV6-3 and J is TRBJ1-2, with 7 nucleotides matching TRBD1. V dropped 6 bases and J dropped 4; count of bases not matched to a gene: 14. CDR1 and CDR2 from the germline V gene are MNHEY and SVGEGT. There are 16 residues in the CDR3. This CDR3 reads CASSPPGTASPYGYTF. CDR3 in DNA: TGTGCCAGCAGCCCCCCCGGGACAGCGAGCCCCTATGGCTACACCTTC.

This clone was seen a few times. The gene calls are TRBV10-2 and TRBJ1-1; the D gene is possibly TRBD1 (5 bases). CDR1 and CDR2 from the germline V gene are WSHSY and SAAADI. This CDR3 comprises 15 residues. V gave up 2 bases and J gave up 7 bases, with 17 bases separating them. DNA of the CDR3: TGCGCCAGCAGTGAGGGAGCGGGACGGAAGATTGAAGCTTTCTTT. Its protein is CASSEGAGRKIEAFF.

The chain uses TRBV28 and TRBJ1-1, with D possibly matching TRBD1 (6 bases). The CDR3 has 11 residues. Germline V lookup: CDR1 MDHEN, CDR2 SYDVKM. V gave up 5 bases and J gave up 12 bases, with 13 bases separating them. The CDR3 region is CASSPNRVPFF. Written as DNA, the CDR3 is TGTGCCAGCAGTCCGAACAGGGTGCCTTTCTTT.

This rearrangement joins TRBV4-1 to TRBJ1-1; the D is unclear. The CDR3 consists of 14 residues. The V gene lost 1 base and the J gene lost 8 bases, with 14 bases spanning the gap. CDR1 and CDR2 (germline): MGHRA, YSYEKL. The chain's CDR3 is CASSQGAAVGEAFF. For the CDR3, the DNA is TGCGCCAGCAGCCAAGGAGCGGCCGTGGGGGAAGCTTTCTTT.

The V gene is TRBV7-3, the J gene TRBJ2-1, with D possibly being TRBD2 (6 bases). CDR1 is SGHTA, CDR2 FQGTGA, per germline. This CDR3 comprises 15 residues. The ends were cut back, 0 bases at V and 5 bases at J, with 11 bases in the middle. The DNA for the CDR3 is TGTGCCAGCAGCTTAACGGCGACTAGGGACAATGAGCAGTTCTTC. The encoded protein is CASSLTATRDNEQFF.

V and J are TRBV5-6 and TRBJ1-4; D ambiguous. Trimming took off 0 bases at V and 8 bases at J, with 11 bases between the two ends. CDR3 length: 14 amino acids. Germline CDR1 reads SGHDT; CDR2 reads YYEEEE. The CDR3 here is CASSLGQYEEKLFF. In nucleotides, the CDR3 is TGTGCCAGCAGCTTGGGGCAGTATGAAGAAAAACTGTTTTTT.